The T cell receptor (beta chain) under discussion was sequenced for a study of T cells after yellow fever vaccination. Regarding the study as a whole: The secondary response peaked faster, at day 5 versus 15, but was weaker.

A process of 5'RACE template switching, which added a universal primer site and UMIs, was used to make TCR cDNA. From the 5' RACE reads, TCRdb called clonotypes with MiXCR, one entry per CDR3 protein. The sample carries about 320,000 distinct CDR3 sequences, around an eighth recorded once. Trimming removed 0 bases at V and 6 bases at J, with 5 bases between. This CDR3 comprises 12 residues. CDR1 SGDLS and CDR2 YYNGEE come from the germline V gene. The sample holds many counts of this clonotype. The antigen is unknown. The rearrangement uses TRBV9 and TRBJ2-3, with D unclear. The clonotype was recovered from a man aged 18 to 29 who received the YFV17D yellow fever vaccine. Sequencing used CD4+ T cells sorted from PBMCs, obtained 15 days after the yellow fever booster vaccination. Written as DNA, the CDR3 is TGTGCCAGCAGCGTAGCGGAGGATACGCAGTATTTT. It codes for CASSVAEDTQYF. Complete variable domain (other parts from reference TRBV9 and TRBJ2-3): DSGVTQTPKHLITATGQRVTLRCSPRSGDLSVYWYQQSLDQGLQFLIQYYNGEERAKGNILERFSAQQFPDLHSELNLSSLELGDSALYFCASSVAEDTQYFGPGTRLTVL.